This T cell receptor beta chain was documented in a study of beta chain features in type 1 diabetes (dated by TCRdb to 2017 to 2018). Background on the whole study: Mean age, gender distribution, total cell number and subset yield did not differ between patients and healthy donors. Across all samples, approximately 98,000,000 sorted cells were examined, and cell number per subset correlated strongly with RNA yield. The study compared TCRB repertoires of sorted circulating CD4+ T cell subsets between recently diagnosed type 1 diabetes patients and matched healthy donors. Regulatory and stem cell-like memory subsets were isolated from only 8 patients and roughly eight healthy donors, whereas naive and central memory subsets came from all 30 or so donors. Overall results and qualifications from the work: HLA sub-analyses involved small numbers of individuals, so any influence of HLA type on TCRB rearrangement remained unresolved. At VDJ recombination sites, type 1 diabetes patients had fewer insertions and more deleted nucleotides, which implies abnormalities in thymic rearrangement. Naive, central memory and regulatory TCRB repertoires appeared to be more alike among patients than among healthy donors. In all four CD4+ subsets, TCRB CDR3 length was moderately but significantly shorter in type 1 diabetes patients. Shorter templates might be favored by PCR, yet because patient and control samples were amplified and corrected together, any such skew would affect both groups equally. Sequencing cDNA rather than genomic DNA could over-represent highly expressing activated cells, although activation and CD3 levels did not differ between groups.

The germline V gene encodes CDR1 MNHEY and CDR2 SVGAGI. The CDR3 has 14 amino acids, counting the end cysteine and phenylalanine. The only DNA kept is the CDR3, 42 bases in frame from the first base. Between the V and J ends, shortened by 0 bases and 5 bases respectively, the junction contains 8 bases. A single peripheral blood draw of approximately 120 mL on average was collected from each donor into heparinised tubes. Using a panel that included CD45RO, CCR7, CD25, CD127, CD95 and CD27, naive, central memory, regulatory and stem cell-like memory CD4+ T cells were sorted on a BD FACSAria II. All sorted populations exceeded 95% purity. PBMCs were separated immediately by Lymphoprep density gradient centrifugation and were stained directly, without being cultured. So that batch effects would be minimized, each experiment stained and sorted samples in pairs, pairing one healthy donor with one patient.

Details on this clone: Its antigen specificity is not known. Base quality data are lacking; no much larger clone is found one base away.

The High Capacity cDNA Reverse Transcription Kit was used to reverse transcribe all of the isolated RNA, meaning that expressed TCRB transcripts were what got sequenced. Deep immunoSEQ sequencing was performed on naive, central memory and regulatory T cell samples, with an average of around 3.5 million total reads per sample. After sorted cells were lysed in RLT buffer, RNA was extracted with DNase-treated RNeasy Micro or Mini kits, with the choice depending on cell number. To prevent cross-contamination, each cell subset was processed individually, whereas patient and healthy donor samples were processed jointly. The immunoSEQ multiplex PCR was used to amplify TCRB sequences from cDNA, yielding 87-bp fragments that span the CDR3 region. The amplicons were sequenced using the Illumina HiSeq platform. In the paper's pipeline: Synthetic template baselines were used to correct PCR bias computationally, reads within Hamming distance 2 were collapsed, and singletons that could not be merged were discarded. Reads were aligned against IMGT so that V, D and J genes, CDR3 length and insertions or deletions at six rearrangement sites could be assigned. Clonotype counts were normalized to sorted cell number within each subset before computing true diversity and Gini coefficients with the tcR R package. The overlap coefficient, calculated on TCRB nucleotide sequences, was used to quantify repertoire sharing. Drawn from immuneACCESS, this table holds only the in-frame rearrangements with V and J called that TCRdb kept. Clones are partly lost; checked studies trace under half to an unresolved V gene and leave the rest unexplained. V, J and clone size derive from that table, while D and trimming were established from the DNA sequence. The sample contains 100,000 to 150,000 clones, roughly 17% of them found a single time. The top ten clones comprise around 2.5% of the sample.

The chain is encoded by TRBV6-5 joined to TRBJ2-1; the D gene assignment is ambiguous. Sample: central memory CD4+ T cells from blood. This receptor was identified in a man younger than 35 with type 1 diabetes. The nucleotide sequence is given as TGTGCCAGCAGTTACTCGGGCAGGCACAATGAGCAGTTCTTC. It translates to CASSYSGRHNEQFF.